The present T cell receptor beta chain was sequenced within a study of OX40 agonist ivuxolimab in advanced cancers. Study as a whole: It was ivuxolimab, an agonistic anti-OX40 (CD134) antibody, that patients were treated with.

The assay was immunoSEQ multiplex PCR, and TCRdb's table has in-frame clones only and misses some. The repertoire holds roughly 41,000 clones, with roughly 90% as singletons. The CDR3 covers 13 residues. Germline assignment: CDR1 SGHDN and CDR2 FVKESK. Trimming at V came to 4 bases and at J to 9 bases, leaving 6 bases not matched to a gene. Autoimmune disease history or systemic immunosuppression disqualified patients. Researchers took blood at baseline, on cycle 4 day 1, and on cycle 7 day 1. This clone was recorded only once. The receptor was derived from an adult with an advanced solid tumor such as melanoma, head and neck, liver or kidney cancer. The V and J genes are TRBV14 and TRBJ2-1; the match to TRBD2 covers 7 bases. Specimen: CD4+ or CD8+ T cells sorted from blood, collected in a trial of the OX40 agonist ivuxolimab. The CDR3 spells CASSREREGEQFF. CDR3 nucleotide sequence: TGTGCCAGCAGCCGAGAGCGGGAAGGTGAGCAGTTCTTC.